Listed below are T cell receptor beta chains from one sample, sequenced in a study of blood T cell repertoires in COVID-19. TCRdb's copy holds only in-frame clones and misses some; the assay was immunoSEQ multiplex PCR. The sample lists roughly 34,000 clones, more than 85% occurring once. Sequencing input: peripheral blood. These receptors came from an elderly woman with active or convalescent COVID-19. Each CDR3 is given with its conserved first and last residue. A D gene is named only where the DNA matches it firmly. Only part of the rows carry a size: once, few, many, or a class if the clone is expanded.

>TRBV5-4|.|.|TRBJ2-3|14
CASSLAGGTDTQYF
TGTGCCAGCAGCTTGGCCGGAGGCACAGATACGCAGTATTTT
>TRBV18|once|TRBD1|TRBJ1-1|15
CASSPGEGAGTEAFF
TGTGCCAGCTCACCAGGAGAGGGGGCGGGCACTGAAGCTTTCTTT
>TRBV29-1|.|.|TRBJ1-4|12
CSVLGGDEKLFF
TGCAGCGTTTTGGGGGGGGATGAAAAACTGTTTTTT
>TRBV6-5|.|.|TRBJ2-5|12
CASGDWKETQYF
TGTGCCAGTGGGGACTGGAAAGAGACCCAGTACTTC
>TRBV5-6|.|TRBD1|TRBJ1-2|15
CASSQGTGISYGYTF
TGTGCCAGCAGCCAAGGGACAGGGATTAGCTATGGCTACACCTTC
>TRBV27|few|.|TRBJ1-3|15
CASRLTVSSGNTIYF
TGTGCCAGCAGACTGACAGTCTCCTCTGGAAACACCATATATTTT
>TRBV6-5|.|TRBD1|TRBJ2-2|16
CASSYPGTANTGELFF
TGTGCCAGCAGTTACCCGGGGACAGCGAACACCGGGGAGCTGTTTTTT
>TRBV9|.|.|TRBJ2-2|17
CASSAKRGGSNTGELFF
TGTGCCAGCAGCGCAAAACGGGGAGGTTCGAACACCGGGGAGCTGTTTTTT
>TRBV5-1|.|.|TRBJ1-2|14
CASSPINDRYGYTF
TGCGCCAGCAGCCCAATCAACGACAGATATGGCTACACCTTC
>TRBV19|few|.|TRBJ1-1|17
CASTARDPSLGEREPFF
TGTGCCAGTACCGCCCGGGATCCTTCTCTCGGCGAACGTGAACCTTTCTTT
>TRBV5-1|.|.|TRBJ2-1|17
CASSLVSIQFSYNEQFF
TGCGCCAGCAGCTTGGTGAGCATCCAATTCTCCTACAATGAGCAGTTCTTC
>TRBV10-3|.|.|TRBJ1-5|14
CAISPQSHNQPQHF
TGTGCCATCAGTCCACAGAGCCATAATCAGCCCCAGCATTTT
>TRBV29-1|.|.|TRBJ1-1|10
CSVGGTEAFF
TGCAGCGTGGGAGGCACTGAAGCTTTCTTT
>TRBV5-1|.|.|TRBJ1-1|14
CASSPYQAGTEAFF
TGCGCCAGCAGCCCGTACCAAGCAGGCACTGAAGCTTTCTTT
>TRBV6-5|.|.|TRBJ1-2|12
CASSYSDYGYTF
TGTGCCAGCAGTTACTCCGACTATGGCTACACCTTC
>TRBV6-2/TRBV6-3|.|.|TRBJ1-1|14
CASSYSMANTEAFF
TGTGCCAGCAGTTACTCGATGGCGAACACTGAAGCTTTCTTT
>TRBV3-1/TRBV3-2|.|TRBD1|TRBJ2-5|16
CASSQRGTGGQETQYF
TGTGCCAGCAGCCAACGGGGGACAGGGGGCCAAGAGACCCAGTACTTC
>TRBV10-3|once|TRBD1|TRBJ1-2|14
CAISEGGTDYGYTF
TGTGCCATCAGTGAGGGGGGGACAGACTATGGCTACACCTTC
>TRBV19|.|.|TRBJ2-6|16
CASAPGQSSGANVLTF
TGTGCCAGTGCCCCGGGACAAAGCTCTGGGGCCAACGTCCTGACTTTC
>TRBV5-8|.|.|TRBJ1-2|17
CASSLVVGPRLGDGYTF
TGTGCCAGCAGCTTGGTCGTGGGGCCCCGCCTAGGGGATGGCTACACCTTC
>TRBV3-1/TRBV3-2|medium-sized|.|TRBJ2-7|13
CASSPQTFYEQYF
TGTGCCAGCAGCCCGCAGACTTTCTACGAGCAGTACTTC
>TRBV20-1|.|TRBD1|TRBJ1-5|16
CSASVWSPGGSQPQHF
TGCAGTGCTAGTGTTTGGAGCCCAGGGGGCAGCCAGCCCCAGCATTTT
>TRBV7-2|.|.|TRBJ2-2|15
CASSLGSPVLGELFF
TGTGCCAGCAGCTTAGGGTCTCCGGTTTTGGGGGAGCTGTTTTTT
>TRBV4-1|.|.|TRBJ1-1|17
CASSLIPSGVMNTEAFF
TGCGCCAGCAGCCTCATCCCCTCAGGGGTCATGAACACTGAAGCTTTCTTT
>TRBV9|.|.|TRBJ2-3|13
CASSVGVESTQYF
TGTGCCAGCAGCGTAGGGGTGGAGTCGACGCAGTATTTT
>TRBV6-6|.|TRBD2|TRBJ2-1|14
CASSQTSGGVEQFF
TGTGCCAGCAGCCAGACTAGCGGGGGGGTTGAGCAGTTCTTC
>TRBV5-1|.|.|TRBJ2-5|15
CASSQDSPGKETQYF
TGCGCCAGCAGCCAGGACAGCCCAGGCAAAGAGACCCAGTACTTC
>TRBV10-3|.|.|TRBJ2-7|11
CAISESREQYF
TGTGCCATCAGTGAGTCCAGGGAGCAGTACTTC
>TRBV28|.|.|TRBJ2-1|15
CASRKRTASYNEQFF
TGTGCCAGCAGGAAGCGGACAGCGAGTTACAATGAGCAGTTCTTC
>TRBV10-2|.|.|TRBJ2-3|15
CASGRGLPSTDTQYF
TGCGCCAGTGGTAGAGGACTACCAAGCACAGATACGCAGTATTTT
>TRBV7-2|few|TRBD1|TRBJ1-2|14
CASSLDRGIYGYTF
TGTGCCAGCAGCTTAGACAGGGGGATTTATGGCTACACCTTC
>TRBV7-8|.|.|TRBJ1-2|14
CASSPTGGPGGYTF
TGTGCCAGCAGCCCTACGGGGGGGCCAGGTGGCTACACCTTC
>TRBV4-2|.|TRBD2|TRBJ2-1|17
CASSQGLAGPSYNEQFF
TGTGCCAGCAGCCAAGGGCTAGCGGGTCCCTCCTACAATGAGCAGTTCTTC
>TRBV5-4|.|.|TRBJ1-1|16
CASSPRAGSSSTEAFF
TGTGCCAGCAGCCCCAGGGCGGGGTCCTCGAGCACTGAAGCTTTCTTT
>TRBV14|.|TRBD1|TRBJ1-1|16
CASSPDRGLLSTEAFF
TGTGCCAGCAGCCCCGACAGGGGGCTACTGAGCACTGAAGCTTTCTTT
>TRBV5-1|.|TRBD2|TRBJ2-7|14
CASNGAGVTYEQYF
TGCGCCAGCAATGGAGCGGGGGTAACCTACGAGCAGTACTTC
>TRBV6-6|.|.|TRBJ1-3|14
CASNPGGFGNTIYF
TGTGCCAGCAACCCCGGGGGGTTTGGAAACACCATATATTTT
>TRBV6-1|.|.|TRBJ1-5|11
CASSEREPQHF
TGTGCCAGCAGTGAACGGGAGCCCCAGCATTTT
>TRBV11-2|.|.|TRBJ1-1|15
CASSPTILRGTEAFF
TGTGCCAGCAGTCCGACCATACTTAGGGGGACTGAAGCTTTCTTT
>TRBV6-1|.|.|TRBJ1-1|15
CASSEGLRGHTEAFF
TGTGCCAGCAGTGAAGGTCTTAGGGGTCACACTGAAGCTTTCTTT
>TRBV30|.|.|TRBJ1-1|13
CARLARENTEAFF
TGTGCCAGATTGGCCAGGGAGAACACTGAAGCTTTCTTT
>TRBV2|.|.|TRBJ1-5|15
CASSVESQGKQPQHF
TGTGCCAGCAGTGTTGAATCCCAGGGTAAACAGCCCCAGCATTTT
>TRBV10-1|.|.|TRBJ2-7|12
CASSRGNYEQYF
TGCGCCAGCAGTAGGGGAAACTACGAGCAGTACTTC
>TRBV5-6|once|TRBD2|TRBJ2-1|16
CASSLRLAGGYNEQFF
TGTGCCAGCAGCTTGCGTCTAGCGGGGGGTTACAATGAGCAGTTCTTC
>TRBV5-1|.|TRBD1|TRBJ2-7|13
CASRTGDSYEQYF
TGCGCCAGCAGGACAGGGGACTCCTACGAGCAGTACTTC
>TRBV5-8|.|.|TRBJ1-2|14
CASSRGRESYGYTF
TGTGCCAGCAGCCGCGGGCGGGAGTCCTATGGCTACACCTTC
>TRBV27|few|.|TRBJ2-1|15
CASSSGGRSYNEQFF
TGTGCCAGCAGCTCTGGGGGCCGTTCCTACAATGAGCAGTTCTTC
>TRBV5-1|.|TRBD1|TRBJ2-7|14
CASSTQQGAHEQYF
TGCGCCAGCAGCACTCAACAGGGGGCCCACGAGCAGTACTTC
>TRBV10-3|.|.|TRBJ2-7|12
CASTQTRYEQYF
TGTGCCTCCACCCAAACTAGATACGAGCAGTACTTC
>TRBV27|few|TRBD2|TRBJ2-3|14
CASSLWGGTDTQYF
TGTGCCAGCAGTTTATGGGGGGGGACAGATACGCAGTATTTT
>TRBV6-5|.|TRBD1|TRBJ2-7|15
CASTPDRASSYEQYF
TGTGCCAGCACCCCGGACAGGGCGTCCTCCTACGAGCAGTACTTC
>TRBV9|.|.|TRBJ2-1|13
CASSGVYGGEQFF
TGTGCCAGCAGCGGAGTTTATGGTGGTGAGCAGTTCTTC
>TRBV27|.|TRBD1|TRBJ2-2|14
CASRTGIGAGELFF
TGTGCCAGCAGGACAGGGATCGGGGCCGGGGAGCTGTTTTTT